These T cell receptor beta chains were read from a single sample in a study of post-analysis software for immune sequencing data. In TCRdb, the PCR reads were re-called with MiXCR into one record per CDR3 protein. This table holds about 500,000 distinct CDR3 sequences, 45% found once. The specimen sequenced was blood. Receptor source: a girl under 18 with multiple sclerosis. Each CDR3 is given with its conserved first and last residue. Each record gives: J gene, D gene, clone size, V gene, CDR3 DNA, CDR3 protein. The D gene is left open where the match is weak. Clone size is not always given. Where it is, it says once, few, many or a class for expanded clones.

>TRBJ2-3|.|.|TRBV10-3
TGTGCCACCAACCCCGGGGGAGCCCAATACAAAACAGATACGCAGTATTTT
CATNPGGAQYKTDTQYF
>TRBJ2-7|TRBD1|.|TRBV29-1
TGCAGCGTTGAAGGGAGGCAGGGGGTGACCTACGAGCAGTACTTC
CSVEGRQGVTYEQYF
>TRBJ2-1|.|.|TRBV20-1
TGCAGTGCTTCCAGGGAGAGCGGGTATCTAGGCTCGGAGCAGTTCTTC
CSASRESGYLGSEQFF
>TRBJ2-2|TRBD1|few|TRBV5-1
TGCGCCAGCAGCTTCAAGGACAGGGGCACCGGGGAGCTGTTTTTT
CASSFKDRGTGELFF
>TRBJ2-5|.|few|TRBV3-1
TGTGCCAGCAGCTTCTGGACATCGGGCCAAGAGACCCAGTACTTC
CASSFWTSGQETQYF
>TRBJ2-1|.|.|TRBV5-1
TGCGCCAGCAGCTTGATCCCACATAGCTCCTACAATGAGCAGTTCTTC
CASSLIPHSSYNEQFF
>TRBJ1-2|.|.|TRBV5-1
TGCGCCAGCAACCCTGGATCCCTCGCCTATGGCTACACCTTC
CASNPGSLAYGYTF
>TRBJ2-6|TRBD2|.|TRBV11-2
TGTGCCAGCAGCCTGCGACTAGCGGAAGGGGCCAACGTCCTGACTTTC
CASSLRLAEGANVLTF
>TRBJ2-1|TRBD2|.|TRBV14
TGTGCCAGCAGCCAGAGGACTAGCGGGTTGAACAATGAGCAGTTCTTC
CASSQRTSGLNNEQFF
>TRBJ2-7|TRBD1|.|TRBV5-1
TGCGCCAGCAGCTTGGGACAGGGAAACGACGAGCAGTACTTC
CASSLGQGNDEQYF
>TRBJ2-1|TRBD1|.|TRBV9
TGTGCCAGCAGCGTATTAACAGGGGGCGAGACCCAGTTCTTC
CASSVLTGGETQFF
>TRBJ1-1|.|.|TRBV7-2
TGTGCCAGCAGCCGATCCGGGGGAGTAACTGAAGCTTTCTTT
CASSRSGGVTEAFF
>TRBJ2-7|.|.|TRBV4-1
TGCGCCAGCAGCCAGTTACCCGGGACAAGAAACGAGCAGTACTTC
CASSQLPGTRNEQYF
>TRBJ2-7|TRBD2|.|TRBV4-1
TGCGCCAGCAGCCAATCGTTAGCGGGAGGGGATCACGAGCAGTACTTC
CASSQSLAGGDHEQYF
>TRBJ2-5|.|.|TRBV7-3
TGTTCCAGCAGCTTGACAGCTCGAGAGACCCAGTACTTC
CSSSLTARETQYF
>TRBJ2-1|TRBD2|.|TRBV11-3
TGTGCCAGCAGCTTAGGAGTAGCGGGAGAGGAAAATGAGCAGTTCTTC
CASSLGVAGEENEQFF
>TRBJ1-4|.|.|TRBV12-3/TRBV12-4
TGTGCCAGCAGTCCGTGGGGGAATGGAGGGAAAAAACTGTTTTTT
CASSPWGNGGKKLFF
>TRBJ2-5|.|.|TRBV18
TGTGCCAGCTCACCAAGACGGGAAACCCAAGAGACCCAGTACTTC
CASSPRRETQETQYF
>TRBJ1-1|.|few|TRBV6-6
TGTGCCAGCAGCCCCGCAGGCGCTGAAGCTTTCTTT
CASSPAGAEAFF
>TRBJ2-7|.|few|TRBV4-1
TGCGCCAGCAGCCAAGTGCATAGCTACGAGCAGTACTTC
CASSQVHSYEQYF
>TRBJ2-7|TRBD2|.|TRBV20-1
TGCAGTGCTAGAGATTTGGTACCGGGACTAGCGGGATTAAGTGAGCAGTACTTC
CSARDLVPGLAGLSEQYF